The sample holds one count of the clone carrying this TCR beta chain. Participant ages covered roughly 18 to 90 years across approximately 25 US areas. The data belong to a study of blood T cell repertoires in COVID-19. V shed 6 bases and J shed 4 bases, with 9 bases lying between them. The CDR3 is 12 amino acids. Per germline, CDR1 LNHDA and CDR2 SQIVND (reference sequence). The table came from immunoSEQ multiplex PCR; TCRdb's copy has only in-frame clones and leaves some out. In the table there are about 170,000 clones, approximately 87% of which are singletons. The receptor was derived from a woman in her 50s who had recovered from COVID-19. Material for sequencing was PBMCs or T cells enriched from blood (not recorded which). J is TRBJ1-2 and V is TRBV19; no clear D. CDR3 nucleotides: TGTGCCAGTAGCCTCAGCGCCTATGGCTACACCTTC. Translating it yields CASSLSAYGYTF.